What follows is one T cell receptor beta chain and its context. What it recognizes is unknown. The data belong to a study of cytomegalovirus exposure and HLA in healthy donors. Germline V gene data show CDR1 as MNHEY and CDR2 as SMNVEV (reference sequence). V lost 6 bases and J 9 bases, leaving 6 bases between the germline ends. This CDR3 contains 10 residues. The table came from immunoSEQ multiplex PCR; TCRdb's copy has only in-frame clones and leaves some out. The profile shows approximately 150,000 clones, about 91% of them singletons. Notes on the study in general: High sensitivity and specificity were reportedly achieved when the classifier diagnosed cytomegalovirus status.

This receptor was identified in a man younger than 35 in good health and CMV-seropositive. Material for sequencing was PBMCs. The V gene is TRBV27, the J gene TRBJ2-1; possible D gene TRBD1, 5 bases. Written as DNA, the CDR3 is TGTGCCAGCAGAGGGGCTGAGCAGTTCTTC. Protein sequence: CASRGAEQFF.